This entry lists 7 T cell receptor beta chains sequenced from one sample in a study of T cell responses to AZD1222 COVID-19 vaccine. Only in-frame clones appear in the TCRdb table, and some are missing; sequencing was by immunoSEQ multiplex PCR. The sample contains 120,000 to 150,000 clones, about 93% of which appear only once. This material consisted of peripheral blood, taken on day 0 of MenACWY control vaccination. These receptor sequences come from an adult in good health.

The genes are TRBV3-1 (or the pseudogene TRBV3-2) and TRBJ1-1, with a tentative D call TRBD1 (5 bases). From germline, CDR1 is LGHDT and CDR2 YNNKEL (reference sequence). The V and J ends lost 1 base and 4 bases respectively, with 10 bases between them. The CDR3 is 14 amino acids. CDR3 nucleotide sequence: TGTGCCAGCAGCCAAGTATCGGGGGGCACTGAAGCTTTCTTT. Translated, it gives CASSQVSGGTEAFF.

The V gene is TRBV4-1, the J gene TRBJ1-2; D remains unclear. The CDR3 is made up of 14 amino acids. The germline gives CDR1 MGHRA, CDR2 YSYEKL. Trimming left V 5 bases short and J 2 bases short, with 12 bases between. CDR3 nucleotide sequence: TGCGCCAGCAGCAGGGAGAGCTCCAACTATGGCTACACCTTC. This sequence encodes CASSRESSNYGYTF.

The table lists this clone with a count of one. The rearrangement joins TRBV27 to TRBJ2-1; TRBD2 is a possible D gene (6 bases). CDR3 size: 12 residues. Trimming removed 5 bases at V and 6 bases at J, with 8 bases between. The germline V gene has CDR1 MNHEY and CDR2 SMNVEV (reference sequence). The CDR3 is CASSGGSNEQFF. The CDR3 DNA reads TGTGCCAGCAGTGGAGGGAGCAATGAGCAGTTCTTC.

The rearrangement joins TRBV7-9 to TRBJ2-1; no clear D. The CDR3 has 12 amino acids. The germline CDR1 and CDR2 sequences are SEHNR and FQNEAQ (reference sequence). V shed 4 bases and J shed 4 bases, with 5 bases lying between them. The CDR3 nucleotides are TGTGCCAGCAGCTCACGTTACAATGAGCAGTTCTTC. This codes for CASSSRYNEQFF.

This chain uses TRBV7-3 with TRBJ2-3; TRBD2 aligns across 8 bases. V shed 4 bases and J 3 bases; nucleotides not matched to a gene: 3. Germline V gives CDR1 SGHTA, CDR2 FQGTGA. The CDR3 sequence is 14 residues long. The CDR3 reads CASSSGGGTDTQYF. In DNA form, the CDR3 reads TGTGCCAGCAGCTCGGGAGGGGGTACAGATACGCAGTATTTT.

The rearrangement links TRBV6-5 to TRBJ2-7; 10 bases are a match to TRBD1. Germline assignment: CDR1 MNHEY and CDR2 SVGAGI. V gave up 2 bases and J gave up 4 bases; unmatched junction bases: 2. This CDR3 comprises 14 residues. CDR3 loop: CASSYDRGPYEQYF. CDR3 bases: TGTGCCAGCAGTTACGACAGGGGGCCATACGAGCAGTACTTC.

This clone appeared a single time. The J gene is TRBJ1-1, the V gene TRBV2; D unresolved. CDR1 and CDR2 from the germline V gene are SNHLY and FYNNEI. The CDR3 length is 15 residues. V dropped 0 bases and J dropped 0 bases, with 8 bases sitting between them. CDR3 nucleotide sequence: TGTGCCAGCAGTGAAGCGAGAGTTTTGAACACTGAAGCTTTCTTT. This translates into CASSEARVLNTEAFF.